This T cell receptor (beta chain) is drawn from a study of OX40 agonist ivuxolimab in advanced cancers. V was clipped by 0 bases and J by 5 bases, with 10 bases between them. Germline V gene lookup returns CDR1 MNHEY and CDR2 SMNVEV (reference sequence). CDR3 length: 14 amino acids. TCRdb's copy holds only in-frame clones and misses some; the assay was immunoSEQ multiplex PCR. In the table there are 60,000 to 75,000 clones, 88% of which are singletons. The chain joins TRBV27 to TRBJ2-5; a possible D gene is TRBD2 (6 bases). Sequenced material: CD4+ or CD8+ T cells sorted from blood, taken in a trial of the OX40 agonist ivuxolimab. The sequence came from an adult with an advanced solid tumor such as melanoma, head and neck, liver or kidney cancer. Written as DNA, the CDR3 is TGTGCCAGCAGTTTATCCTGGGAGGCGGAGACCCAGTACTTC. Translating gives CASSLSWEAETQYF.